Described below is a single TCR beta chain sequence and its context. Its antigen remains unknown. This sample was taken from a study of OX40 agonist ivuxolimab in advanced cancers. Generated by immunoSEQ multiplex PCR, the TCRdb table keeps only in-frame clones and is missing some. Among about 89,000 clones listed, approximately 93% were seen once. Study-wide points: Not determined was the antigen specificity of the expanded peripheral T cells.

The TCR was taken from an adult with an advanced solid tumor such as melanoma, head and neck, liver or kidney cancer. Sequencing used CD4+ or CD8+ T cells sorted from blood, obtained in a trial of the OX40 agonist ivuxolimab.

As DNA, the CDR3 is TGTGCCTGGTCGGGGGACGGCGATCAGCCCCAGCATTTT. Translation: CAWSGDGDQPQHF. The rearrangement links TRBV30 to TRBJ1-5, with a tentative D call TRBD1 (5 bases). Deletions cut 5 bases from V and 5 bases from J, with 13 bases between. The CDR3 extends over 13 amino acids. In germline, CDR1 is GTSNPN, CDR2 SVGIG (reference sequence). Filled out from reference TRBV30 and TRBJ1-5, the complete variable domain reads SQTIHQWPATLVQPVGSPLSLECTVEGTSNPNLYWYRQAAGRGLQLLFYSVGIGQISSEVPQNLSASRPQDRQFILSSKKLLLSDSGFYLCAWSGDGDQPQHFGDGTRLSIL.